This T cell receptor (beta chain) is drawn from a study of blood T cell repertoires in COVID-19. In the study overall: In each case, the material was cDNA or gDNA derived from T cells, B-cell-depleted T cells, or PBMCs.

This CDR3 is 15 amino acids long. Germline V CDR1 and CDR2: SGHRS, YFSETQ. V lost 1 base and J 1 base, leaving 11 bases between the germline ends. In the authors' workflow: The assay estimated nucleated cells by amplifying reference gene primers. The data were produced by immunoSEQ multiplex PCR, yet TCRdb's version contains in-frame clones alone and is incomplete. The D gene and trimming were derived from the DNA, and the V and J assignments and clone size from that table. The table includes 100,000 to 120,000 clones, approximately 79% detected once. In this sample, this clone turned up once. This receptor was identified in a woman at least 80 years old with active or convalescent COVID-19. The sample taken for sequencing was peripheral blood. The chain recombines TRBV5-1 with TRBJ2-5; possible D gene TRBD1, 6 bases. For the CDR3, the DNA is TGCGCCAGCAGCTTGACAGGGTGGGCCCAAGAGACCCAGTACTTC. Protein product: CASSLTGWAQETQYF. Drawing the rest from reference TRBV5-1 and TRBJ2-5, the complete variable domain is KAGVTQTPRYLIKTRGQQVTLSCSPISGHRSVSWYQQTPGQGLQFLFEYFSETQRNKGNFPGRFSGRQFSNSRSEMNVSTLELGDSALYLCASSLTGWAQETQYFGPGTRLLVL.